This TCR beta chain came from a study of blood T cell repertoires in COVID-19. Across the whole study: Material from acute and convalescent COVID-19 was sourced from the United States, Italy and Spain.

Original analysis: From reference gene primer amplification, estimates of nucleated cell counts were derived. Assay used: immunoSEQ multiplex PCR; TCRdb lists only in-frame clones, some missing. V, J and clone size reflect that table, while D and trimming were determined from the DNA. The sample has about 68,000 clones, 80% to 90% seen once. The CDR3 extends over 18 amino acids. V shed 4 bases and J shed 5 bases, with 26 bases lying between them. CDR1 SGHTS and CDR2 YDEGEE come from the germline V gene. This receptor was obtained from a man aged 50 or older with acute or convalescent COVID-19. The J gene is TRBJ2-3, the V gene TRBV5-8; D may be TRBD1 (5 bases). Sequencing was performed on peripheral blood. In DNA form, the CDR3 reads TGTGCCAGCAGCCAGGGATTCCGGGCAGAGGCCCGTGGAGATACGCAGTATTTT. It yields the protein CASSQGFRAEARGDTQYF.